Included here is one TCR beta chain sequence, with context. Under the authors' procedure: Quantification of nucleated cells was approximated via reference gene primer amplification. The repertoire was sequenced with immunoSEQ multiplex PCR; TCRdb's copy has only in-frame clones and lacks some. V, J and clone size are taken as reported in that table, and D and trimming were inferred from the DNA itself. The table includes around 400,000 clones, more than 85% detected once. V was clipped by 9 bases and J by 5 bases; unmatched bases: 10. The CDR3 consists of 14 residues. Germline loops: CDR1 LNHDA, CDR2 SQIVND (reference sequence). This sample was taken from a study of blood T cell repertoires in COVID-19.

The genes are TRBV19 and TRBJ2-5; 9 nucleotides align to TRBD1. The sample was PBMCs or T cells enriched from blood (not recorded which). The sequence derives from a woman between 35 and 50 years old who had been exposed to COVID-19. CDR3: CASKNNRGRETQYF. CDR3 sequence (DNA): TGTGCCAGCAAAAATAACAGGGGGCGGGAGACCCAGTACTTC.